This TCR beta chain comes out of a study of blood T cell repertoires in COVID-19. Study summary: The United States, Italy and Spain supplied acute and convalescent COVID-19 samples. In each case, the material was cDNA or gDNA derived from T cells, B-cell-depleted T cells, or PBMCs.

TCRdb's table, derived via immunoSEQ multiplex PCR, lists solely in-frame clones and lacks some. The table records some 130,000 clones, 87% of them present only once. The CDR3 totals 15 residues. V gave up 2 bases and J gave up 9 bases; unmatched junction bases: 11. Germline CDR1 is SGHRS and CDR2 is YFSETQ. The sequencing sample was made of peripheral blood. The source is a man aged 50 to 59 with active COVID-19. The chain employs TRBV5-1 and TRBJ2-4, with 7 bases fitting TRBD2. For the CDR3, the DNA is TGCGCCAGCAGCTTAACGGAACTCAGGGAGGGCATTCAGTACTTC. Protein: CASSLTELREGIQYF.